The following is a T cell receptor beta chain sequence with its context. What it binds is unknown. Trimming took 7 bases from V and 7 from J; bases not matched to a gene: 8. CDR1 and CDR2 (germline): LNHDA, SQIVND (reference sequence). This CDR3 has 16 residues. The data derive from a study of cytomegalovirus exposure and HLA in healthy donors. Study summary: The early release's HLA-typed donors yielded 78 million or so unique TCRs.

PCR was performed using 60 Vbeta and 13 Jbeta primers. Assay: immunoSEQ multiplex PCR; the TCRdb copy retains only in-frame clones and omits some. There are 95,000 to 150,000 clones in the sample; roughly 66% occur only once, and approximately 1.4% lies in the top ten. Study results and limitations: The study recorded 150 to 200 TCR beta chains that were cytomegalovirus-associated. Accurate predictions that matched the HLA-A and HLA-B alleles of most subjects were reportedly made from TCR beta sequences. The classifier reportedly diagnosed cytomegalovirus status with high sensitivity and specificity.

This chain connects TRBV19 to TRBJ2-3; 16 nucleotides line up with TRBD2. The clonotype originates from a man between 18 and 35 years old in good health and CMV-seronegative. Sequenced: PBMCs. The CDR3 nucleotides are TGTGCCAGTACCAGGGGACTAGCGGGGGGGCTGAATACGCAGTATTTT. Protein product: CASTRGLAGGLNTQYF.